The clone carrying this T cell receptor (beta chain) was seen a handful of times. What it recognizes is unknown. CDR3 length: 13 residues. Germline V CDR1 and CDR2: SGHTA, FQGTGA. V was cut by 5 bases and J by 4 bases, with 12 bases left in between. The source of the sample is a study of cytomegalovirus exposure and HLA in healthy donors. Study-wide points: Earlier analysis found most TCR beta V segments productive about 87% or about 30% of the time. Owing to their indistinguishability, certain V segments, notably TRBV6-2 and TRBV6-3, were excluded.

The PCR was carried out with 60 Vbeta primers and 13 Jbeta primers. The assay was immunoSEQ multiplex PCR, and TCRdb's table has in-frame clones only and misses some. The table lists approximately 170,000 clones, more than 70% of them singletons. The chain recombines TRBV7-3 with TRBJ2-7; D remains ambiguous. The TCR sequence derives from a man aged 25 to 40 in good health and CMV-seropositive. Sequenced sample: PBMCs. The CDR3 loop reads CASSPRSVYEQYF. As DNA, the CDR3 is TGTGCCAGCAGCCCCCGTTCTGTTTACGAGCAGTACTTC. The complete variable domain, with remaining parts taken from reference TRBV7-3 and TRBJ2-7, reads GAGVSQTPSNKVTEKGKYVELRCDPISGHTALYWYRQSLGQGPEFLIYFQGTGAADDSGLPNDRFFAVRPEGSVSTLKIQRTERGDSAVYLCASSPRSVYEQYFGPGTRLTVT.